Presented here are 6 T cell receptor beta chains from one specimen sequenced in a study of OX40 agonist ivuxolimab in advanced cancers. Using immunoSEQ multiplex PCR, the repertoire was profiled, and TCRdb retains in-frame clones only, with some absent. The sample consists of roughly 34,000 clones, approximately 80% of them appearing once. This material consisted of CD4+ or CD8+ T cells sorted from blood, taken in a trial of the OX40 agonist ivuxolimab. All receptors derive from an adult with an advanced solid tumor such as melanoma, head and neck, liver or kidney cancer.

This chain connects TRBV30 to TRBJ2-1; D is undetermined. Trimming pared 5 bases from V and 2 bases from J, leaving 16 bases between. CDR3 size: 15 residues. Per the germline V gene, CDR1 is GTSNPN and CDR2 is SVGIG (reference sequence). The CDR3 coding sequence is TGTGCCTGGGCCCGGGTGCTCGAGACCTACAATGAGCAGTTCTTC. It yields the protein CAWARVLETYNEQFF.

The chain has TRBV6-5 and TRBJ1-5, with TRBD1 identical over 7 bases. Germline trimming cut 6 bases from V and 7 bases from J; bases unmatched to any gene: 9. The CDR3 has 14 amino acids. Looked up from germline, CDR1 is MNHEY and CDR2 is SVGAGI. CDR3 coding DNA: TGTGCCAGCAGCCAACAGGGGATGGGACAGCCCCAGCATTTT. This encodes CASSQQGMGQPQHF.

This clone was observed a handful of times. This chain connects TRBV6-5 to TRBJ1-5, with D unresolved. V lost 6 bases and J lost 7, with 13 bases in between. Germline CDR1 and CDR2: MNHEY and SVGAGI. The CDR3 covers 13 residues. CDR3 protein: CASRPTRGQPQHF. CDR3 DNA: TGTGCCAGCAGGCCGACAAGAGGACAGCCCCAGCATTTT.

The V call is TRBV19, the J call TRBJ1-5; weak D call: TRBD1 (6 bases). Germline V lookup: CDR1 LNHDA, CDR2 SQIVND (reference sequence). The CDR3 is 15 residues long. V lost 6 bases and J lost 0, with 12 bases in between. CDR3 in amino acids: CASRDSALSNQPQHF. The CDR3 DNA reads as TGTGCCAGTAGGGACAGCGCACTTAGCAATCAGCCCCAGCATTTT.

This clone was recorded once. The CDR3 protein is CASRYKGLGNYGYTF. The CDR3 DNA is TGTGCCAGCAGATACAAGGGACTGGGCAACTATGGCTACACCTTC. This chain links TRBV27 with TRBJ1-2; TRBD1 is a possible D gene (5 bases). This CDR3 is built from 15 residues. Between the trimmed V and J ends, which lost 6 bases and 2 bases, there was a span of 16 bases. Germline V gene sequence: CDR1 MNHEY, CDR2 SMNVEV (reference sequence).

This chain connects TRBV29-1 to TRBJ2-5; D is possibly TRBD1 (6 bases). V was shortened by 5 bases and J by 5 bases, with 9 bases between the two germline ends. This CDR3 contains 11 residues. Germline lookup yields CDR1 SQVTM and CDR2 ANQGSEA. DNA of the CDR3: TGCAGCGTTCTACAGGGTGAGACCCAGTACTTC. As protein: CSVLQGETQYF.